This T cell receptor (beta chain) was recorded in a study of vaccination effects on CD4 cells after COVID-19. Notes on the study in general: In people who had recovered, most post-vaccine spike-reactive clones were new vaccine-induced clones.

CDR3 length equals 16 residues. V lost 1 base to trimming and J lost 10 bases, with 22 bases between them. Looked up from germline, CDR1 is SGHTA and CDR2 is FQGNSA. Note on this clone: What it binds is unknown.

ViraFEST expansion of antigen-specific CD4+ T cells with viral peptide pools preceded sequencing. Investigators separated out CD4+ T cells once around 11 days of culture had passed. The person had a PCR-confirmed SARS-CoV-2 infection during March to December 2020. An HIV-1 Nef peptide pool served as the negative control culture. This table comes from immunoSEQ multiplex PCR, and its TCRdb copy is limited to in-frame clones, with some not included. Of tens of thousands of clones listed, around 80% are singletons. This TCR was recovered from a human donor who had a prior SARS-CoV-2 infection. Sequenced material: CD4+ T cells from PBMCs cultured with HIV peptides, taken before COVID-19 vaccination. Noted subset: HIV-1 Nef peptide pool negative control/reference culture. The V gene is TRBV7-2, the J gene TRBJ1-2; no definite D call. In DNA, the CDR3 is TGTGCCAGCAGCTTAGATTTAGTGGCCGCGACGTTTTCCTACACCTTC. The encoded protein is CASSLDLVAATFSYTF.